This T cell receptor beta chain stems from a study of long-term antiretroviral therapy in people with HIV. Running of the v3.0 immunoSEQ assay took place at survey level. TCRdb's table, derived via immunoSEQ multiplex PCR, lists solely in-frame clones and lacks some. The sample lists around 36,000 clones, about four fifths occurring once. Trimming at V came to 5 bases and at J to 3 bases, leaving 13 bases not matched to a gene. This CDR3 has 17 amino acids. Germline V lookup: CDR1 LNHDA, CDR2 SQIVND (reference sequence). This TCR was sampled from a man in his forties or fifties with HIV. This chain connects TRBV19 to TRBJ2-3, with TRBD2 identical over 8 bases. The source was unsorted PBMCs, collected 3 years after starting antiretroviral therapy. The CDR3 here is CASSGSGGPVVTDTQYF. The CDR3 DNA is TGTGCCAGTAGTGGGTCGGGGGGGCCCGTTGTGACAGATACGCAGTATTTT. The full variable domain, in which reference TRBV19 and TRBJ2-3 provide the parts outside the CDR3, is DGGITQSPKYLFRKEGQNVTLSCEQNLNHDAMYWYRQDPGQGLRLIYYSQIVNDFQKGDIAEGYSVSREKKESFPLTVTSAQKNPTAFYLCASSGSGGPVVTDTQYFGPGTRLTVL.